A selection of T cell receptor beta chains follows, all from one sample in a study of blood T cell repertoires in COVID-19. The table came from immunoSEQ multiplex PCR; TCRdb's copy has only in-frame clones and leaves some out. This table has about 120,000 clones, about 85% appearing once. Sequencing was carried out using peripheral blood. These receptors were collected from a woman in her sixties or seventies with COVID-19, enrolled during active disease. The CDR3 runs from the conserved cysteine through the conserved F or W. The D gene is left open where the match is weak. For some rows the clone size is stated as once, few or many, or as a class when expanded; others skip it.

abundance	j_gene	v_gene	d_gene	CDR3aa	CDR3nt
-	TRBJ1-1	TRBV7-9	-	CASSPSTQTQGEAFF	TGTGCCAGCAGCCCTTCTACCCAAACTCAGGGTGAAGCTTTCTTT
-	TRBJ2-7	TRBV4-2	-	CASSQVGSTYEQYF	TGTGCCAGCAGCCAAGTTGGCAGTACCTACGAGCAGTACTTC
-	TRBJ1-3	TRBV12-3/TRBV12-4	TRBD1	CASRQGYGNTIYF	TGTGCCAGTAGACAGGGTTACGGAAACACCATATATTTT
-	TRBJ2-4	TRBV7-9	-	CASSLVASKNIQYF	TGTGCCAGCAGCTTGGTGGCTAGCAAAAACATTCAGTACTTC
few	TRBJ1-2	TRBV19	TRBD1	CASSPDRGLGYTF	TGTGCCAGCAGCCCAGACAGGGGGCTGGGCTACACCTTC
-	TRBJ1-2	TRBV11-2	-	CASSPRDIGYTF	TGTGCCAGCAGCCCGAGGGACATTGGCTACACCTTC
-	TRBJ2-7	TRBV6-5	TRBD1	CASSRDRGGLYEQYF	TGTGCCAGCAGCAGAGACAGGGGGGGGCTCTACGAGCAGTACTTC
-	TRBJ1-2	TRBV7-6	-	CASSLGEPNYGYTF	TGTGCCAGCAGCTTAGGGGAGCCTAACTATGGCTACACCTTC
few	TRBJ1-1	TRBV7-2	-	CASSPNPAGPEAFF	TGTGCCAGCAGCCCCAACCCCGCTGGCCCCGAAGCTTTCTTT
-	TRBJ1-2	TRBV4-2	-	CASSQGAAESYTF	TGTGCCAGCAGCCAGGGAGCGGCCGAAAGCTACACCTTC
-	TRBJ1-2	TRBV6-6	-	CASSYSGGATYGYTF	TGTGCCAGCAGTTACTCGGGGGGGGCGACCTATGGCTACACCTTC
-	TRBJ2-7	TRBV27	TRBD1	CASSLGQGRNYEQYF	TGTGCCAGCAGTTTAGGACAGGGCCGCAACTACGAGCAGTACTTC
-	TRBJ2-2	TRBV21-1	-	CASTLTIAGTGELFF	TGTGCCAGCACCCTCACTATTGCGGGCACCGGGGAGCTGTTTTTT
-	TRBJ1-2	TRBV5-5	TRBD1	CASSEQTGVNYGYTF	TGTGCCAGCAGCGAACAGACAGGGGTAAACTATGGCTACACCTTC
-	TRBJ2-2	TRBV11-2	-	CASSSNRDTGELFF	TGTGCCAGCAGCTCGAACAGGGACACCGGGGAGCTGTTTTTT
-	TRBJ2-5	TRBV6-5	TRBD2	CASGLILAGVETQYF	TGTGCCAGCGGTCTCATCCTAGCGGGGGTTGAGACCCAGTACTTC
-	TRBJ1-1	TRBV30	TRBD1	CAWRPGFGAWIPDRGNTEAFF	TGTGCCTGGAGGCCTGGATTCGGCGCCTGGATTCCCGACAGGGGGAACACTGAAGCTTTCTTT
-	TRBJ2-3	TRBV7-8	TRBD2	CASSLGAGGSSTDTQYF	TGTGCCAGCAGCTTAGGAGCGGGGGGGTCTAGCACAGATACGCAGTATTTT
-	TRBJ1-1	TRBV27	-	CASSSRLNTEAFF	TGTGCCAGCAGTTCCAGGCTGAACACTGAAGCTTTCTTT
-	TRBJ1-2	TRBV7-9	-	CASSWAGVQDGYTF	TGTGCCAGCAGTTGGGCAGGGGTCCAGGATGGCTACACCTTC
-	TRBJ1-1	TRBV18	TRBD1	CASSPLLVGTGYKAFF	TGTGCCAGCTCACCTCTCCTGGTTGGGACAGGGTACAAAGCTTTCTTT
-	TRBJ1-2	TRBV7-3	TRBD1	CASSLRRSGQGADYGYTF	TGTGCCAGCAGCTTAAGGAGATCGGGACAGGGGGCAGACTATGGCTACACCTTC
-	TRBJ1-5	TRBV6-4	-	CASSDLRVGDQPQHF	TGTGCCAGCAGTGACCTCAGGGTTGGGGATCAGCCCCAGCATTTT
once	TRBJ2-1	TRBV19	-	CASSAGRQGSSYNEQFF	TGTGCCAGTAGTGCGGGGCGACAGGGAAGTTCCTACAATGAGCAGTTCTTC
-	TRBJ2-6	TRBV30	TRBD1	CAWSPRTGRTGANVLTF	TGTGCCTGGAGTCCTAGGACAGGGAGAACTGGGGCCAACGTCCTGACTTTC
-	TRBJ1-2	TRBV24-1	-	CATSDDDRTYGYTF	TGTGCCACCAGTGATGATGACAGGACCTATGGCTACACCTTC
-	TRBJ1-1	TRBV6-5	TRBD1	CASSTTGTGHTEAFF	TGTGCCAGCAGTACAACCGGGACAGGGCACACTGAAGCTTTCTTT
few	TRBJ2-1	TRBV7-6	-	CASSLRLPRHNEQFF	TGTGCCAGCAGCTTGAGGCTCCCCCGTCACAATGAGCAGTTCTTC